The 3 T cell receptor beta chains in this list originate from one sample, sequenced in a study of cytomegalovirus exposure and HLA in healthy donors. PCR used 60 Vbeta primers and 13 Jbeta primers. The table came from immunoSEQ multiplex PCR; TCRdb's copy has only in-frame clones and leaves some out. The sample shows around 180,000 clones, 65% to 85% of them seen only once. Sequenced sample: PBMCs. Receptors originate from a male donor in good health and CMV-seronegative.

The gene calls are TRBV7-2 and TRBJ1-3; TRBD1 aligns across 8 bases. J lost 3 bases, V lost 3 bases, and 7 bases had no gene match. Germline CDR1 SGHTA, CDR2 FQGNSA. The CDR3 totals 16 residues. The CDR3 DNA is TGTGCCAGCAGCTTGGCTGGACAGGGCCTTGGAAACACCATATATTTT. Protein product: CASSLAGQGLGNTIYF.

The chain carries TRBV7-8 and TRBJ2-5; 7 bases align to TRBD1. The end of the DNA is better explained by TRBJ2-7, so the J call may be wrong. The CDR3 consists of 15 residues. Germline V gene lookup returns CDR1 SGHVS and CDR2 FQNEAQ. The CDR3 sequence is CASSSRTGRPYEQYF. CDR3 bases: TGTGCCAGCAGCAGCCGGACAGGAAGGCCCTACGAGCAGTACTTC.

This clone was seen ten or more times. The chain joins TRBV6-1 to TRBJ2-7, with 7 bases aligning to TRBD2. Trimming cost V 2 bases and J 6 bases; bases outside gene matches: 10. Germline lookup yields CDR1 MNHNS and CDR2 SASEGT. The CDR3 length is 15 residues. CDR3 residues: CASSEPGLPLGEQYF. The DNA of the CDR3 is TGTGCCAGCAGTGAACCGGGACTACCCCTGGGCGAGCAGTACTTC.